This T cell receptor (beta chain) is from a study of blood T cell repertoires in COVID-19 (dated by TCRdb to 2020 to 2022). For the study in its entirety: Samples covering the acute and convalescent phases of COVID-19 were provided by collaborators in the United States, Italy and Spain. The material from the prospective study consisted of cDNA or gDNA derived from T cells, B-cell-depleted T cells, or PBMCs. The dataset comprised deeply sampled blood TCRbeta repertoires from subjects exposed to, actively infected with, or recovered from COVID-19. The repertoires were released in a freely available public database meant as a resource for research on the immune response to SARS-CoV-2. Samples came from the ongoing ImmuneRACE study (first 160 participants) plus 1,254 subjects from 6 global collaborators. Nearly every sample came with metadata listing a de-identified subject ID, COVID-19 status, age in years and sex. Where available, HLA class I and class II types were taken from metadata supplied by the sample provider and were not determined by assay-based typing.

TCRbeta CDR3 regions were amplified from genomic DNA by means of the immunoSEQ Assay, a bias-controlled multiplex PCR. In the paper's pipeline: Nucleated cell counts per sample were estimated from amplification of reference gene primers within the assay. To quantify the absolute abundance of each unique TCRbeta CDR3 rearrangement, sequence reads were collapsed and filtered. For each sample, productive Simpson clonality was calculated as the square root of Simpson's diversity index across productive rearrangements. Sourced from immuneACCESS, this table was stored by TCRdb with only in-frame sequences that have V and J called. A share of the clones is absent; for the studies checked, an unresolved V gene accounts for under half, and the remainder has no known explanation. The DNA gave D and trimming, while V, J and clone size come from that table. For this sample there are a few hundred thousand clones; over 75% appear just once. The ten largest clones capture roughly 0.99% of the sample.

What the study reported, not specific to this receptor: Clinical and demographic metadata were provided uncurated, with the amount varying by source and participant.

This clone was counted a single time. This receptor's antigen is unknown. No quality values exist for individual bases; no much larger clone is one base distant. In the prospective study, participants were roughly 18 to 95 years old, resided in approximately 22 geographic areas of the United States, and were enrolled through a virtual design. In the prospective study, cohorts were assigned on the basis of participant-reported clinical history obtained from a screening survey and a study questionnaire. ImmuneRACE Cohort 3 recovered participants were defined by two consecutive negative NP/OP PCR tests, healthcare professional clearance, or symptom resolution. In the prospective study, whole blood, serum and a nasopharyngeal or oropharyngeal swab were collected from each participant by mobile phlebotomists. Additional blood draws and questionnaires over an approximately 2-month period could optionally be provided by prospective study participants. Prospective study blood samples were shipped either frozen or at room temperature before DNA extraction.

The sample taken for sequencing was PBMCs or T cells enriched from blood (not recorded which). The TCR sequence derives from a man aged 18 to 29 who had recovered from COVID-19.

The CDR3 here reads CASSSYLTGPGGTEQFF. The DNA is as follows: TGTGCCAGCTCATCATACCTGACAGGGCCGGGCGGCACTGAGCAGTTCTTC. The rearrangement combines TRBV18 with TRBJ2-1; 7 middle bases align to TRBD1. For this chain, trimming is 5 bases at the V end and 9 bases at the J end, and the number of junction bases without a gene match is 19. CDR1 and CDR2 are read off the germline V gene as KGHSH and LQKENI. From the cysteine up to the phenylalanine, the CDR3 has a length of 17 residues. Only the CDR3 part of the read is kept: 51 bases, read in frame from the first base.